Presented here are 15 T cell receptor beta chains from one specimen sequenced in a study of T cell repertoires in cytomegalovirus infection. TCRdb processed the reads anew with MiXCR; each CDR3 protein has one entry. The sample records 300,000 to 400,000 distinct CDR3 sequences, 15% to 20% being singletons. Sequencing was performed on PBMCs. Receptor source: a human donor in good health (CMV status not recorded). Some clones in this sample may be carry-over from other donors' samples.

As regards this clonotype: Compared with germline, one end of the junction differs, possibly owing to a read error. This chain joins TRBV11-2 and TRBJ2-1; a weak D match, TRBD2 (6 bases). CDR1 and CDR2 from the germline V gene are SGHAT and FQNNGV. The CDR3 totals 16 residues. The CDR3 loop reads CASGLDWRGSYNEQFF. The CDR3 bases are TGTGCCAGCGGCTTAGATTGGCGGGGCTCCTACAATGAGCAGTTCTTC.

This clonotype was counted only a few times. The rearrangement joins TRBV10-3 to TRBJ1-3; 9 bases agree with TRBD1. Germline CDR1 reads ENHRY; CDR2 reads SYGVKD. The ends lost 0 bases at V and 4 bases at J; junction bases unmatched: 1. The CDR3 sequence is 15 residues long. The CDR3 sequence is CAISESGTGGNTIYF. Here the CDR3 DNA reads TGTGCCATCAGTGAGTCCGGGACAGGGGGAAACACCATATATTTT.

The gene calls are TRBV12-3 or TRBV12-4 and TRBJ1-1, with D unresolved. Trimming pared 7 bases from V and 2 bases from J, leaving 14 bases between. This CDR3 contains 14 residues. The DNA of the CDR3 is TGTGCCAGCAACCTAACACCCGGTAACACTGAAGCTTTCTTT. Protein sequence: CASNLTPGNTEAFF.

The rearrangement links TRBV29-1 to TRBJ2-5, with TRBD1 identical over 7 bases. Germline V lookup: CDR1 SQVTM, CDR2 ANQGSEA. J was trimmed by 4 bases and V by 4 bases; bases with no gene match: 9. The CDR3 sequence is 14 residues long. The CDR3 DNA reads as TGCAGCGTTGTGCCTAGGGGGCGGCTAGAGACCCAGTACTTC. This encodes CSVVPRGRLETQYF. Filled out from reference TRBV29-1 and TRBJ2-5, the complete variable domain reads SAVISQKPSRDICQRGTSLTIQCQVDSQVTMMFWYRQQPGQSLTLIATANQGSEATYESGFVIDKFPISRPNLTFSTLTVSNMSPEDSSIYLCSVVPRGRLETQYFGPGTRLLVL.

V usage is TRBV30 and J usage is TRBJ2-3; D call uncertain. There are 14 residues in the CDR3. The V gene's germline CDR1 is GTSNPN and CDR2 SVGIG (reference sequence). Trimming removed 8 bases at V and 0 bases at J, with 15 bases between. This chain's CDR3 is CAAASSLSTDTQYF. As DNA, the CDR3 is TGTGCCGCCGCCTCGTCCCTAAGCACAGATACGCAGTATTTT.

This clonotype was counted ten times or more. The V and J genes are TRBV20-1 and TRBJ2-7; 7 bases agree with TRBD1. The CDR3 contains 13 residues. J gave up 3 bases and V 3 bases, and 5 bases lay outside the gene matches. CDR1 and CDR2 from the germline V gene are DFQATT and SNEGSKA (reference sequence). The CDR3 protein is CSASRRTGYEQYF. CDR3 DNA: TGCAGTGCTAGTAGGCGGACAGGCTACGAGCAGTACTTC.

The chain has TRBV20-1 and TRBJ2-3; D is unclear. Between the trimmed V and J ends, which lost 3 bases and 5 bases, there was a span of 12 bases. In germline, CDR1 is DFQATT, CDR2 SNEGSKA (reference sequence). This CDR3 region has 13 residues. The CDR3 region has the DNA TGCAGTGCTAGCCCAACCCAACGAGATACGCAGTATTTT. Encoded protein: CSASPTQRDTQYF.

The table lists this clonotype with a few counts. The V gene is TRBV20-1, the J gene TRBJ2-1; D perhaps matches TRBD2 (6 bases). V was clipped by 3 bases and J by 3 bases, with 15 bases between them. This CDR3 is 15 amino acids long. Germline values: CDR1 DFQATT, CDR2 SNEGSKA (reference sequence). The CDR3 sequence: CSARGPSAFYNEQFF. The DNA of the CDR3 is TGCAGTGCTAGGGGACCTAGCGCCTTCTACAATGAGCAGTTCTTC.

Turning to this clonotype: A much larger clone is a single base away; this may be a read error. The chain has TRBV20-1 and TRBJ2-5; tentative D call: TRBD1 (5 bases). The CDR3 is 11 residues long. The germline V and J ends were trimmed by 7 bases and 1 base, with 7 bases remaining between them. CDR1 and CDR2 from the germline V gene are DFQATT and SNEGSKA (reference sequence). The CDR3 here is CSGQTQETQYF. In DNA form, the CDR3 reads TGCAGTGGACAGACCCAAGAGACCCAGTACTTC.

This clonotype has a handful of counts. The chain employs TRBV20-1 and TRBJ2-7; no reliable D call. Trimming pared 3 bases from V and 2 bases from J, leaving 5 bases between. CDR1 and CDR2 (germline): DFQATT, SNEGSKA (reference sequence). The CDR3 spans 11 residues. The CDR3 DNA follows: TGCAGTGCTAGTGACACCTACGAGCAGTACTTC. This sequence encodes CSASDTYEQYF.

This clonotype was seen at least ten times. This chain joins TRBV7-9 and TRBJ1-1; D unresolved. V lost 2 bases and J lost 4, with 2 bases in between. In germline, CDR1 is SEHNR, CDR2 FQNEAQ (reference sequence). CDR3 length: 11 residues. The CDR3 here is CASSLFTEAFF. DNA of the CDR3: TGTGCCAGCAGCTTATTCACTGAAGCTTTCTTT.

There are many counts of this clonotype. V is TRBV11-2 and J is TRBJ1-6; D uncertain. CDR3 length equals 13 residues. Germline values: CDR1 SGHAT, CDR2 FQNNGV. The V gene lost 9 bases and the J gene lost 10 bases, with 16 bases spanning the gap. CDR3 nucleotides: TGTGCCAGTCCGCCAACGCAACGATCACCCCTCCACTTT. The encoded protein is CASPPTQRSPLHF.

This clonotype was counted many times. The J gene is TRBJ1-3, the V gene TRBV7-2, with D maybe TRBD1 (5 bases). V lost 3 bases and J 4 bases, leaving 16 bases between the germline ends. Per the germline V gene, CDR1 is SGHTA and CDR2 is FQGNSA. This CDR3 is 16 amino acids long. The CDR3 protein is CASSLDPSGRGNTIYF. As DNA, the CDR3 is TGTGCCAGCAGCTTGGACCCATCAGGGAGGGGAAACACCATATATTTT.

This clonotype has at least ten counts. The CDR3 sequence is CASSYGKYNEQFF. In DNA, the CDR3 is TGTGCCAGCAGTTACGGCAAGTACAATGAGCAGTTCTTC. The chain has TRBV6-2 or TRBV6-3 and TRBJ2-1; D gene uncertain. The CDR3 totals 13 residues. V dropped 2 bases and J dropped 4 bases, with 6 bases sitting between them. CDR1 is MNHEY and CDR2 is SVGEGT in the germline V gene.

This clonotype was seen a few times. CDR3 coding DNA: TGCAGTGCTAGGAAAGGACAGGGGGCGCGAGGCTACACCTTC. Translation gives CSARKGQGARGYTF. The chain links TRBV20-1 to TRBJ1-2, with 11 bases fitting TRBD1. CDR1 DFQATT and CDR2 SNEGSKA come from the germline V gene (reference sequence). V dropped 3 bases and J dropped 8; count of bases not matched to a gene: 8. The CDR3 is 14 residues long.